This TCR beta chain was retrieved from a study of blood T cell repertoires in COVID-19. Study information: The analysed material was cDNA or gDNA that came from T cells, B-cell-depleted T cells, or PBMCs.

Authors' analysis steps: Scientists estimated how many nucleated cells there were by amplifying reference gene primers. Assay used: immunoSEQ multiplex PCR; TCRdb lists only in-frame clones, some missing. V and J calls and clone size come straight from that table; D and trimming were deduced from the DNA. The sample holds almost 100,000 clones; approximately 86% are singletons and the top ten take about a tenth. The CDR3 covers 14 residues. After removal of 6 bases from V and 0 bases from J, the junction contained 2 bases not matched to a gene. Germline V gene lookup returns CDR1 SNHLY and CDR2 FYNNEI.

The sequenced material came from peripheral blood. The gene calls are TRBV2 and TRBJ2-7; 10 nucleotides agree with TRBD1. The TCR sequence derives from a man aged 50-59 years with acute or convalescent COVID-19. The CDR3 sequence is CASRGTGVSYEQYF. DNA for the CDR3: TGTGCCAGCAGGGGGACAGGGGTCTCCTACGAGCAGTACTTC.